This TCR beta chain was sequenced in a study of T cell responses to AZD1222 COVID-19 vaccine (dated by TCRdb to 2020 to 2022). Concerning the study at large: AZD1222 recipients given second doses at about 4 weeks or at about 12 weeks were pooled, since spike-specific TCR depth and breadth were not found to differ between the two schedules. TCR sequencing was performed for 230 to 250 trial participants, of whom about 210 were given two doses of AZD1222 and some 26 were given two doses of MenACWY control vaccine. Enrollment into the trials was organized by age into subgroups of 18-55, 56-69 and 70-plus years, and those subgroups contained about 160, 30 and 59 TCR-sequenced participants, respectively.

The time point label on this specimen signifies: baseline before first vaccination. The vaccinee samples were drawn from two UK trials, COV001 and COV002, one of which was a single-blind randomized controlled phase 2/3 trial testing AZD1222 (ChAdOx1 nCoV-19) in healthy adults. For TCRbeta chain sequencing, PBMC samples were collected from trial participants at day 0 and at day 28 after the second dose. The CDR3 regions of human TCRbeta chains were analyzed by immunosequencing. In the paper's pipeline: Repertoire TCRs were checked for matches against a reference library of SARS-CoV-2-specific TCRs that had been generated using the MIRA antigen-specificity platform. Breadth was defined as the fraction of unique TCRs that were SARS-CoV-2-associated, and depth was defined as the fraction of total T cells that were SARS-CoV-2-associated. Using the MIRA data, each spike-specific TCR was mapped to the spike region that the TCR reacts to and placed in a CD4 or CD8 class. Log10-transformed breadth and depth values were compared by one-way ANOVA with Sidak's multiple comparisons tests. Not all clones reach the TCRdb copy of this immuneACCESS table, which keeps in-frame sequences only. Checked studies attribute under half of the gap to unresolved V genes and leave the rest unexplained. For V, J and clone size, that table is used; D and trimming come from the DNA. This sample comprises over 100,000 clones, 75% to 90% of them detected only once. The ten largest account for roughly 5.2% of the sample.

CDR1 is given as SGHAT and CDR2 as FQNNGV, both from the germline V gene. V sheds 6 bases and J sheds 3 bases, leaving 15 bases between their ends. The CDR3 goes from the cysteine to the phenylalanine over 14 residues. Just the 42-base CDR3 DNA is kept, in frame starting at base 1. Beyond this particular receptor, the publication reports: Reportedly, almost half of the unique spike-specific TCRs recognized epitopes lying outside the regions that are mutated in the B.1.351 and B.1.1.7 variants. The vaccine-associated CD4 TCRs covered the entire spike protein, and the dominant responses fell in regions 160-218 and 743-854. Participants were mostly white British, with more females than males. The authors suggested clonal diversity may have been underestimated. Only 5 to 7 AZD1222 recipients were SARS-CoV-2 seropositive at baseline, limiting conclusions about previously exposed vaccinees. In the small 56-69-year group, the increase in depth fell short of significance, most likely because of low power. Spike-specific TCR breadth and depth rose significantly after two AZD1222 doses compared with day 0 and with MenACWY recipients. Because no samples from the day 14 peak response were available, repertoires could be characterized only after the peak T cell response.

A word on this clone: The antigen it binds to is not known. Base-call qualities are not available, and no considerably larger clone is one nucleotide away.

The sample was peripheral blood, taken on day 0 of AZD1222 vaccination. The chain employs TRBV11-2 and TRBJ2-7; a tentative D match to TRBD2 spans 7 bases. The receptor comes from an adult in good health. The CDR3 protein sequence reads: CASRGGEGGYEQYF. The DNA is TGTGCCAGCAGGGGAGGGGAAGGGGGCTACGAGCAGTACTTC.